This T cell receptor beta chain was sequenced during a study of blood T cell repertoires in COVID-19. Profiling relied on immunoSEQ multiplex PCR, and the TCRdb table lists in-frame clones only, not all of them. The sample gives about 220,000 clones, roughly 84% of which show up once; approximately 6.6% is in the top ten. V was shortened by 0 bases and J by 6 bases, with 7 bases between the two germline ends. Germline CDR1 is SGHNT and CDR2 is YENEEA. CDR3 length equals 13 residues. All recovered Cohort 3 donors got two negative PCRs, got clearance, or saw symptom resolution. This clonotype originated in a woman in her 40s who had recovered from COVID-19. The specimen sequenced was PBMCs or T cells enriched from blood (not recorded which). The rearrangement joins TRBV11-3 to TRBJ2-3, with D perhaps matching TRBD2 (5 bases). CDR3 nucleotides: TGTGCCAGCAGCTTAGACGGGGTTGATACGCAGTATTTT. Protein product: CASSLDGVDTQYF. The variable domain in full, with the rest retrieved from reference TRBV11-3 and TRBJ2-3, is EAGVVQSPRYKIIEKKQPVAFWCNPISGHNTLYWYLQNLGQGPELLIRYENEEAVDDSQLPKDRFSAERLKGVDSTLKIQPAELGDSAVYLCASSLDGVDTQYFGPGTRLTVL.